This T cell receptor (beta chain) was obtained from a study of T-cell memory formation after mild COVID-19. Whole-study context: Each donor largely had its own TCR clusters.

This clonotype was observed a few times. Via MiXCR, TCRdb re-called the 5' RACE reads, giving one row per CDR3 protein. The data hold around 100,000 distinct CDR3 sequences, with about a fifth observed a single time. CDR1 and CDR2 (germline): MNHEY, SVGAGI. The CDR3 totals 13 residues. Trimming took 0 bases from V and 7 from J, leaving 7 bases between them. What was sequenced was PBMCs or a T cell subset sorted from them (not recorded which). The rearrangement joins TRBV6-5 to TRBJ1-5; D gene unclear. The sequence derives from a man between 18 and 35 years old who had mild COVID-19 (a few samples of this study predate the infection). Cell type and time point are not known. The CDR3: CASSYSSAQPQHF. The CDR3 DNA follows: TGTGCCAGCAGTTACTCGAGCGCCCAGCCCCAGCATTTT.